This T cell receptor beta chain was sequenced for a study of T cells in localized non-small cell lung cancer. Study-wide results and caveats: Compared with tumor, uninvolved adjacent lung displayed greater T cell clonality, ranking highest overall. Out of the top 100 tumor clones, a median 57 were seen in adjacent lung.

This clone has more than one count but fewer than ten. As yet, its antigen is unknown. The protocol was immunoSEQ multiplex PCR, while the TCRdb copy is restricted to in-frame clones and leaves out a portion. The sample lists some 18,000 clones; 65% to 90% were seen once. Source: peripheral blood, taken before any cancer treatment. The receptor comes from a man aged 40 to 70 with stage I lung adenocarcinoma.

This chain's CDR3 is CASSLVRGSGELFF. The CDR3 DNA reads as TGTGCCAGCAGCTTAGTAAGGGGGTCCGGGGAGCTGTTTTTT. This sequence joins TRBV11-3 and TRBJ2-2; D is perhaps TRBD1 (6 bases). Germline CDR1 reads SGHNT; CDR2 reads YENEEA. V gave up 1 base and J gave up 6 bases, with 9 bases separating them. The CDR3 totals 14 residues. The complete variable domain, with remaining parts taken from reference TRBV11-3 and TRBJ2-2, reads EAGVVQSPRYKIIEKKQPVAFWCNPISGHNTLYWYLQNLGQGPELLIRYENEEAVDDSQLPKDRFSAERLKGVDSTLKIQPAELGDSAVYLCASSLVRGSGELFFGEGSRLTVL.